This T cell receptor (beta chain) was found in a study of CD8+CD57+ T cells in acquired aplastic anemia (dated by TCRdb to about 2018). Notes on the research overall: On average, sorted CD4+ and CD8+ cells yielded around 3.4 ug of extracted DNA, with a range of about 0.18 to 30 ug. CD8+CD57+ expansion was defined as a frequency above the mean frequency observed in healthy subjects.

Genomic DNA was used as template for profiling of TCR beta VDJ combinations and CDR3 sequences. TCR repertoire sequencing was run on an Illumina HiSeq 2000. From the authors' description of their analysis: Repertoire assessment relied on Simpson's diversity index, CDR3 size and DJ length profiles, and TRBV/TRBJ rearrangement plots. The most abundant DNA sequence in the deep sequencing data was defined as the immunodominant clone. CDR3 amino acid sequences were checked for sharing between subjects and were compared against published repertoires and the VDJdb database. The public reads were reanalyzed by TCRdb: fastp trimming at Q25, MiXCR alignment, in-frame beta chains only. Rows are unified per CDR3 protein, each entry keeping the most common DNA and genes. The V and J calls here are based on TCRdb, not the publication. The sample data list about 290,000 distinct CDR3 sequences, and approximately 58% of these were observed just once. Roughly 1.2% of the sample comes from the top ten.

The patients picked for sequencing were ones in whom flow cytometry had shown an expansion of CD8+CD57+ cells. Severe acquired aplastic anemia was diagnosed in all patients according to International Study of Aplastic Anemia and Agranulocytosis and Camitta criteria. At the time blood was sampled, none of the patients had received any therapy. TCR repertoires of sorted CD4+ and CD8+ blood T cells from severe aplastic anemia patients and healthy subjects were deep-sequenced in the study. Patients were enrolled in the USA under clinicaltrials.gov protocols 00001620, 01623167, 00001397, 00071045, 00081523 and 00961064. Ficoll-Paque density gradient centrifugation was used to isolate peripheral blood mononuclear cells. Before DNA was extracted, CD4+ and CD8+ T cells were sorted using either FACS or magnetic beads. Comment on this clonotype: Its binding antigen is unknown. Base qualities are not at hand, and no much larger clone is one base apart.

Results the study describes overall, beyond this receptor: Approximately 31 CD8+ CDR3 sequences were found in both patients and controls but appeared to be highly expressed in patients and within the immunodominant clones of the patients. CD8+ Simpson's diversity did not differ significantly between patients and healthy controls (P=0.060).

Material for sequencing was sorted CD4+, CD8+, or CD8+CD57+ T cells (not recorded which) from PBMCs. The TCR was taken from a human donor with aplastic anemia.

The CDR3: CASSSRGVTPLHF. The nucleotide sequence is given as TGCGCCAGCAGTTCGAGAGGGGTTACACCCCTCCACTTT. The rearranged chain carries TRBV10-1 and TRBJ1-6; a tentative D call is TRBD1 (5 bases match). The CDR3 runs 13 amino acids, cysteine and phenylalanine included. The entry retains the CDR3 DNA only, 39 bases that are in frame from base 1. Trimming removed 5 bases from V and 11 bases from J, leaving 13 bases between the germline ends. The germline V gene (reference sequence) provides CDR1 WNHNN and CDR2 SYGVQD.